This entry is about one T cell receptor (beta chain). This entry comes from a study of T-cell reconstitution after alpha-beta-depleted transplantation in children. Unique molecular identifiers were used in preparing the TCRbeta library. TCRdb re-called the PCR reads through MiXCR, storing one row per CDR3 protein. Of about 400,000 distinct CDR3 sequences in the sample, just over 20% are singletons; the top ten hold less than 4.5%. V gave up 5 bases and J gave up 2 bases, with 23 bases separating them. This CDR3 contains 18 residues. The chain carries TRBV12-3 or TRBV12-4 and TRBJ2-3; D might be TRBD2 (5 bases). This clonotype was sampled from a human donor who donated a stem cell graft to a child with acute myeloid leukemia. The sample consisted of PBMCs from the stem cell graft donor, taken from the stem cell graft. CDR3 coding DNA: TGTGCCAGCAGTAATCCCCATCTAGCTCAAGAAAACACAGATACGCAGTATTTT. Amino acid sequence: CASSNPHLAQENTDTQYF.